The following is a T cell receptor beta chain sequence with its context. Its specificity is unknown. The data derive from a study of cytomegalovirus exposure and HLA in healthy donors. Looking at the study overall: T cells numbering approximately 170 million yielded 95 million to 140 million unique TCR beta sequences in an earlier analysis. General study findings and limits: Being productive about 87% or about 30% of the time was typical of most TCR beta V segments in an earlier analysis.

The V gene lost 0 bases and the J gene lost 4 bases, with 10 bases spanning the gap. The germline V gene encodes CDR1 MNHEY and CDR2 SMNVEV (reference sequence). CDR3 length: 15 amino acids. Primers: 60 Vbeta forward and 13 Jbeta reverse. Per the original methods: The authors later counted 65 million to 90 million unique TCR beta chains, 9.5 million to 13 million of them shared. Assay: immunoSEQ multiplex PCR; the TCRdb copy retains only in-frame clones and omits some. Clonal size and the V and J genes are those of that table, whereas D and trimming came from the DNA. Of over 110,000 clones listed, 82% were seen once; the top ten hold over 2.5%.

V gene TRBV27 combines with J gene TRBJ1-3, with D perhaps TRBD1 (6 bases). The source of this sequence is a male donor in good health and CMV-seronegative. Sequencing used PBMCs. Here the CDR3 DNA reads TGTGCCAGCAGTTTATCCCAGGGGCACGGAAACACCATATATTTT. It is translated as CASSLSQGHGNTIYF.